Listed below are T cell receptor beta chains from one sample, sequenced in a study of T cell repertoires in cytomegalovirus infection. MiXCR, run by TCRdb on the reads, gives a single entry per CDR3 protein. Of roughly 280,000 distinct CDR3 sequences detected, roughly 15% appear once; the ten largest clones hold 8.5% to 9%. The sample was PBMCs. The receptors stem from a human donor in good health (CMV status not recorded). Some clones in this sample may be carry-over from other donors' samples. The CDR3 runs from the conserved cysteine through the conserved F or W. A D gene is named only where the DNA matches it firmly. Rows give clone size only sometimes, using once, few, many, or a class for an expanded clone.

cdr3_aa | cdr3_nt | v_call | d_call | j_call | clone_size
CASSLAGGRTLSNEQFF | TGTGCCAGCAGCTTAGCGGGCGGGAGGACCCTTTCCAATGAGCAGTTCTTC | TRBV7-8 | TRBD2 | TRBJ2-1 | many
CASSQLRSDLAKNIQYF | TGTGCCAGCAGCCAACTCCGATCAGACCTAGCCAAAAACATTCAGTACTTC | TRBV4-2 | . | TRBJ2-4 | many
CASSPGPWDSPLHF | TGTGCCAGCAGCCCGGGCCCCTGGGATTCACCCCTCCACTTT | TRBV14 | . | TRBJ1-6 | few
CASRVRDTNTGELFF | TGCGCCAGCAGAGTCCGGGACACTAACACCGGGGAGCTGTTTTTT | TRBV5-1 | . | TRBJ2-2 | .
CASSMDSSPSTDTQYF | TGTGCCAGCAGCATGGACAGTTCCCCTAGCACAGATACGCAGTATTTT | TRBV7-2 | . | TRBJ2-3 | many
CASSEGTGVPNEQFF | TGTGCCAGCAGTGAGGGGACAGGGGTCCCCAATGAGCAGTTCTTC | TRBV6-4 | TRBD1 | TRBJ2-1 | .
CGSSLYRVRADTQYF | TGTGGCAGCAGTTTATATAGGGTCCGGGCGGATACGCAGTATTTT | TRBV28 | . | TRBJ2-3 | .
CSVGPGGSTGELFF | TGCAGCGTGGGTCCTGGGGGTTCCACCGGGGAGCTGTTTTTT | TRBV29-1 | . | TRBJ2-2 | .
CSAREQVIDGYTF | TGCAGTGCTAGAGAACAGGTTATCGATGGCTACACCTTC | TRBV20-1 | . | TRBJ1-2 | .
CASRGGAYEQYF | TGTGCCAGTCGCGGGGGGGCTTACGAGCAGTACTTC | TRBV6-6 | TRBD2 | TRBJ2-7 | .
CASSLLGEGGTDTQYF | TGTGCCAGCAGTTTATTGGGGGAGGGCGGCACAGATACGCAGTATTTT | TRBV28 | TRBD2 | TRBJ2-3 | many
CSSGDRLNTEAFF | TGCAGCTCGGGGGACAGACTCAACACTGAAGCTTTCTTT | TRBV29-1 | TRBD1 | TRBJ1-1 | .
CASSTGLQGRNQPQHF | TGTGCCAGTAGCACCGGTTTACAGGGCCGAAATCAGCCCCAGCATTTT | TRBV19 | . | TRBJ1-5 | .
CAGVSSGDRAAYEQYF | TGTGCCGGCGTTTCCTCCGGGGACAGGGCTGCCTACGAGCAGTACTTC | TRBV6-6 | TRBD1 | TRBJ2-7 | .
CASSTGRSTYNEQFF | TGTGCCAGCAGTACAGGGAGGTCTACCTACAATGAGCAGTTCTTC | TRBV7-9 | . | TRBJ2-1 | few
CASRRTQNTEAFF | TGTGCCAGCAGACGGACACAGAACACTGAAGCTTTCTTT | TRBV19 | . | TRBJ1-1 | .
CASSPGQGGEPQHF | TGCGCCAGCAGCCCGGGACAGGGGGGTGAGCCCCAGCATTTT | TRBV5-1 | TRBD1 | TRBJ1-5 | .
CASSRAGTSGQETQYF | TGTGCCAGCAGTCGTGCCGGGACTAGCGGTCAAGAGACCCAGTACTTC | TRBV7-4 | TRBD2 | TRBJ2-5 | once
CASSVPDRYNQPQHF | TGTGCCAGTAGTGTCCCGGACAGGTACAATCAGCCCCAGCATTTT | TRBV19 | TRBD1 | TRBJ1-5 | many
CASSQDSSLTYEQYF | TGCGCCAGCAGCCAAGATTCGTCATTGACCTACGAGCAGTACTTC | TRBV4-1 | . | TRBJ2-7 | few
CASSIIVTGEENTQYF | TGTGCCAGCAGTATAATTGTGACAGGGGAGGAGAATACGCAGTATTTT | TRBV7-9 | TRBD1 | TRBJ2-3 | few
CSVTGGGETQYF | TGCAGCGTGACGGGAGGGGGAGAGACCCAGTACTTC | TRBV29-1 | TRBD2 | TRBJ2-5 | few
CASSDSESGGYTQYF | TGTGCCAGCAGTGACTCGGAAAGCGGGGGGTATACGCAGTATTTT | TRBV6-4 | TRBD2 | TRBJ2-3 | few
CSAREPDRLNTEAFF | TGCAGTGCTAGAGAGCCCGACAGACTGAACACTGAAGCTTTCTTT | TRBV20-1 | . | TRBJ1-1 | .
CSARVAGSTDTQYF | TGCAGTGCTAGGGTGGCGGGGAGCACAGATACGCAGTATTTT | TRBV20-1 | . | TRBJ2-3 | few
CASRDSGGSITYEQYF | TGTGCCAGCAGGGACTCAGGGGGCAGTATCACCTACGAGCAGTACTTC | TRBV28 | TRBD1 | TRBJ2-7 | .
CASSLIAAETQYF | TGTGCCAGCAGCTTAATAGCGGCAGAGACCCAGTACTTC | TRBV7-2 | . | TRBJ2-5 | many
CASNPGRERTDTQYF | TGTGCCAGCAACCCTGGGAGGGAGAGAACAGATACGCAGTATTTT | TRBV12-3/TRBV12-4 | TRBD2 | TRBJ2-3 | few
CASSLGGGRANYGYTF | TGTGCCAGCAGCTTGGGAGGGGGCAGAGCTAACTATGGCTACACCTTC | TRBV11-2 | TRBD1 | TRBJ1-2 | few
CSARDRGGLGEKLFF | TGCAGTGCTAGAGATCGGGGAGGCCTTGGTGAAAAACTGTTTTTT | TRBV20-1 | . | TRBJ1-4 | .
CASSGPPGQGTSGANVLTF | TGTGCCAGCAGCGGCCCTCCGGGACAGGGAACCTCTGGGGCCAACGTCCTGACTTTC | TRBV7-8 | TRBD1 | TRBJ2-6 | few
CASSPRDRFVYGYTF | TGTGCCAGTAGTCCACGGGACAGGTTCGTCTATGGCTACACCTTC | TRBV19 | TRBD1 | TRBJ1-2 | .
CASRTGTGGPYSNQPQHF | TGTGCCAGCAGAACGGGCACAGGGGGGCCTTATAGCAATCAGCCCCAGCATTTT | TRBV6-2/TRBV6-3 | TRBD1 | TRBJ1-5 | .
CASSLYYGDEQFF | TGCGCCAGCAGCTTGTACTATGGGGATGAGCAGTTCTTC | TRBV5-1 | . | TRBJ2-1 | few
CASSPSPQTEAFF | TGTGCCAGCAGCCCATCCCCGCAGACTGAAGCTTTCTTT | TRBV7-2 | . | TRBJ1-1 | many
CASRTGSNSPLHF | TGTGCCAGCAGGACAGGGTCCAATTCACCCCTCCACTTT | TRBV28 | TRBD1 | TRBJ1-6 | many
CSASLDGRQETQYF | TGCAGTGCTAGCCTGGACGGACGTCAAGAGACCCAGTACTTC | TRBV20-1 | . | TRBJ2-5 | few
CSARDGGLAGVSRYNEQFF | TGCAGTGCTAGAGATGGGGGACTAGCGGGAGTATCTCGCTACAATGAGCAGTTCTTC | TRBV20-1 | TRBD2 | TRBJ2-1 | .
CAHREAGKNIQYF | TGTGCTCACCGAGAGGCTGGCAAAAACATTCAGTACTTC | TRBV6-6 | . | TRBJ2-4 | once
CASSARGNTIYF | TGTGCCAGCTCTGCCAGGGGGAACACCATATATTTT | TRBV2 | TRBD1 | TRBJ1-3 | .
CASSLERNTEAFF | TGTGCCAGCAGCTTAGAGAGGAACACTGAAGCTTTCTTT | TRBV7-8 | . | TRBJ1-1 | many
CASSPSARGGYEQYF | TGTGCCAGCAGCCCGTCGGCCAGGGGGGGCTACGAGCAGTACTTC | TRBV11-2 | . | TRBJ2-7 | .
CASSHSSGNNEQFF | TGCGCCAGCAGCCATTCTAGCGGGAACAATGAGCAGTTCTTC | TRBV4-3 | TRBD2 | TRBJ2-1 | .
CATSRDPSGNYNEQFF | TGTGCCACCAGCAGAGACCCTAGCGGGAACTACAATGAGCAGTTCTTC | TRBV15 | TRBD2 | TRBJ2-1 | .
CASSSGTGTTGELFF | TGTGCCAGCAGCTCCGGGACAGGGACGACCGGGGAGCTGTTTTTT | TRBV5-5 | TRBD1 | TRBJ2-2 | few